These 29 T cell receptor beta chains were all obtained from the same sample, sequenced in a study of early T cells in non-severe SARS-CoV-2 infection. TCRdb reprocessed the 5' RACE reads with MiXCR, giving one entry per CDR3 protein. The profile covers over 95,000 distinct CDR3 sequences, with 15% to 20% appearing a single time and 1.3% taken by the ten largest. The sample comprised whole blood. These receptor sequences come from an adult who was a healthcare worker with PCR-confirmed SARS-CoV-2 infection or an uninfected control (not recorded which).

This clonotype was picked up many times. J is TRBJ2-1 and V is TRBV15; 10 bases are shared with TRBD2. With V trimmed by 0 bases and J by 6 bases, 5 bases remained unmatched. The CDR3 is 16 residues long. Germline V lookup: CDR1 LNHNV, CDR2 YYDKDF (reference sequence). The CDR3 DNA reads TGTGCCACCAGCAGAGACTCTAGCGGGAGTTCCAATGAGCAGTTCTTC. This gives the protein CATSRDSSGSSNEQFF. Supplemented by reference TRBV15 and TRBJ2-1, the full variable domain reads DAMVIQNPRYQVTQFGKPVTLSCSQTLNHNVMYWYQQKSSQAPKLLFHYYDKDFNNEADTPDNFQSRRPNTSFCFLDIRSPGLGDTAMYLCATSRDSSGSSNEQFFGPGTRLTVL.

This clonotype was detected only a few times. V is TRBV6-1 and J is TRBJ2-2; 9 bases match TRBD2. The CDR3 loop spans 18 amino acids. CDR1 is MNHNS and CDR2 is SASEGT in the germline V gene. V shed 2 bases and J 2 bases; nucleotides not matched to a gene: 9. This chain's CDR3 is CASSEIPSGGTNTGELFF. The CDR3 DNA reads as TGTGCCAGCAGTGAAATTCCCAGCGGGGGGACAAACACCGGGGAGCTGTTTTTT.

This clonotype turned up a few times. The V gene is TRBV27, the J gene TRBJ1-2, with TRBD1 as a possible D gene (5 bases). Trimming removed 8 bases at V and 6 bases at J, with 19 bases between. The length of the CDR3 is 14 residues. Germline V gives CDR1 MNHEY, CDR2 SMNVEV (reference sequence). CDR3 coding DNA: TGTGCCAGCGGACGTCCACCAGGGCGGGATGGCTACACCTTC. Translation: CASGRPPGRDGYTF.

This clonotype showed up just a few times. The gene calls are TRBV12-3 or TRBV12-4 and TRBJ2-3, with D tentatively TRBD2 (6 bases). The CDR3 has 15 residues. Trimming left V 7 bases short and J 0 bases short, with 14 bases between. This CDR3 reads CASILDGTSTDTQYF. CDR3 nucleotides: TGTGCCAGCATCCTGGACGGGACTAGCACAGATACGCAGTATTTT.

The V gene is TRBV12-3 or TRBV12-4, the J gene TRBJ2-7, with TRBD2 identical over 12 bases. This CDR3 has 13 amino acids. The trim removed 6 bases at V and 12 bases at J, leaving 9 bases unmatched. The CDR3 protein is CASSDTSGGLLYF. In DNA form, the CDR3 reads TGTGCCAGCAGCGATACTAGCGGGGGGTTATTGTACTTC.

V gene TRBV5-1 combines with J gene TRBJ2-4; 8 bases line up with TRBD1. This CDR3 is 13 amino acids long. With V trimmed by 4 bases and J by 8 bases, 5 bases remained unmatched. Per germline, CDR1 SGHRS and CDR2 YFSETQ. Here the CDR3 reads CASSMDRDDIQYF. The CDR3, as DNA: TGCGCCAGCAGCATGGACAGGGATGACATTCAGTACTTC.

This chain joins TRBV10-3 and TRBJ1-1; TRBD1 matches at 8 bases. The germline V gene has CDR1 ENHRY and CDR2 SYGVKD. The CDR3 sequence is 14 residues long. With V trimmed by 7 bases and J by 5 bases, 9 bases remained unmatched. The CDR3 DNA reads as TGTGCCATCACTCCGGACAGGGACGGAACTGAAGCTTTCTTT. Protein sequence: CAITPDRDGTEAFF.

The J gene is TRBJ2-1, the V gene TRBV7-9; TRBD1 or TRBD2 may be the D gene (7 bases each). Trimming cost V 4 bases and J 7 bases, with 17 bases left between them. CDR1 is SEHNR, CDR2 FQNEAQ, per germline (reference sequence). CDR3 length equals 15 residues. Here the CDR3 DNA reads TGTGCCAGCAGCTCCCAGGGGGGGAACTCTAATGAGCAGTTCTTC. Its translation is CASSSQGGNSNEQFF.

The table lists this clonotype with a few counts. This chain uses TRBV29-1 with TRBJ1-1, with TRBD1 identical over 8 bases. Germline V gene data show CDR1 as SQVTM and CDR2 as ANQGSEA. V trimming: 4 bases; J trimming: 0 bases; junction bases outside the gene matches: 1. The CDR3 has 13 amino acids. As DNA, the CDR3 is TGCAGCGTTGTGGACAGGGTGAACACTGAAGCTTTCTTT. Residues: CSVVDRVNTEAFF.

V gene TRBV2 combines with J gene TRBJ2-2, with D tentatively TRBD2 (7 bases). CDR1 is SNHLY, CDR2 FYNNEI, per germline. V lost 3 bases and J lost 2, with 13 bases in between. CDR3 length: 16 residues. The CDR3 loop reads CASSDAGASNTGELFF. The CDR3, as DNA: TGTGCCAGCAGTGACGCGGGGGCCTCAAACACCGGGGAGCTGTTTTTT. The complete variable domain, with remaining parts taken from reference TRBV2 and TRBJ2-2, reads EPEVTQTPSHQVTQMGQEVILRCVPISNHLYFYWYRQILGQKVEFLVSFYNNEISEKSEIFDDQFSVERPDGSNFTLKIRSTKLEDSAMYFCASSDAGASNTGELFFGEGSRLTVL.

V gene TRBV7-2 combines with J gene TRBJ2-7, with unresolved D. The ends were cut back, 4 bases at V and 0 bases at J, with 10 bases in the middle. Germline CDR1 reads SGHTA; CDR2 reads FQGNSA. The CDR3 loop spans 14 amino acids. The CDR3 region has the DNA TGTGCCAGCAGCTCTGGATGGAGCTCCTACGAGCAGTACTTC. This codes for CASSSGWSSYEQYF.

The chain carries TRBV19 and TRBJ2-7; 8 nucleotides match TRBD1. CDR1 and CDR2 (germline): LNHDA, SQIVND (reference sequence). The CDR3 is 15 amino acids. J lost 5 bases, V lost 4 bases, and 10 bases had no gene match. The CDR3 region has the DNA TGTGCCAGTAGTACTCGGACAGGGAGTGGGAACGAGCAGTACTTC. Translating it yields CASSTRTGSGNEQYF.

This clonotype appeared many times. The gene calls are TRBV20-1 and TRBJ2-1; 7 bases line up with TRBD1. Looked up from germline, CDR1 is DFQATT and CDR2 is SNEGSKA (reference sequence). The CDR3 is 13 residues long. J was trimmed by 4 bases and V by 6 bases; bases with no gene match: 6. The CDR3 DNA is TGCAGTGCCGAGGGGGCGGGTTACAATGAGCAGTTCTTC. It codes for CSAEGAGYNEQFF.

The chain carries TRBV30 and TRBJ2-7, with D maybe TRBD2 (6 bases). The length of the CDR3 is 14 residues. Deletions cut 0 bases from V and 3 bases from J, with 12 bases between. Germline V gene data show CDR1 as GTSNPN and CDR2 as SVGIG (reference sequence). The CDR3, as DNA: TGTGCCTGGAGTGTACCACTAGCTATCTACGAGCAGTACTTC. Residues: CAWSVPLAIYEQYF.

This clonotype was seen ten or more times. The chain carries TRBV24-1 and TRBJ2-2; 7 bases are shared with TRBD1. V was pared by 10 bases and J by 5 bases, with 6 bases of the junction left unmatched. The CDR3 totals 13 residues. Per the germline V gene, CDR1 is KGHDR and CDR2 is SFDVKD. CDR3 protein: CATEQGLTGELFF. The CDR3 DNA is TGTGCCACAGAACAGGGGCTAACCGGGGAGCTGTTTTTT.

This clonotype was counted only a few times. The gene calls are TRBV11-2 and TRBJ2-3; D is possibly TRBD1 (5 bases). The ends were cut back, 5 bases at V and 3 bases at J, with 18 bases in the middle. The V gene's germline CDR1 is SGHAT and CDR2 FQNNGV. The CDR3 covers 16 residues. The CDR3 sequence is CASSPPVPGLTDTQYF. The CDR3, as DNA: TGTGCCAGCAGCCCCCCGGTCCCAGGGCTGACAGATACGCAGTATTTT.

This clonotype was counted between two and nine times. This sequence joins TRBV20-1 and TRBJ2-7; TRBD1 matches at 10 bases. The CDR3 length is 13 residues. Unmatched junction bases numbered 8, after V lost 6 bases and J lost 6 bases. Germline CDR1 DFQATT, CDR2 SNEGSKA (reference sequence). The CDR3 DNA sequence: TGCAGTGCGGACCGGGACAGGGGCTCCGAGCAGTACTTC. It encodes CSADRDRGSEQYF.

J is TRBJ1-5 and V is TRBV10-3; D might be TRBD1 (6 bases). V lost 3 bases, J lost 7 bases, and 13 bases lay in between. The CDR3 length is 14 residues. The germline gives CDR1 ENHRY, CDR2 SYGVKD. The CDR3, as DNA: TGTGCCATCAGTGAACCAGGGGAGGTCCAGCCCCAGCATTTT. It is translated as CAISEPGEVQPQHF.

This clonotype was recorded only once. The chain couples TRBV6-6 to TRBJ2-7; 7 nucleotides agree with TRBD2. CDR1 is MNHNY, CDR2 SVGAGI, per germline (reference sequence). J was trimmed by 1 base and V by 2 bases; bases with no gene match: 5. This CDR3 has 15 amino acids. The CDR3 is CASSYGGGRSYEQYF. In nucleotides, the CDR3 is TGTGCCAGCAGTTACGGGGGGGGACGATCCTACGAGCAGTACTTC.

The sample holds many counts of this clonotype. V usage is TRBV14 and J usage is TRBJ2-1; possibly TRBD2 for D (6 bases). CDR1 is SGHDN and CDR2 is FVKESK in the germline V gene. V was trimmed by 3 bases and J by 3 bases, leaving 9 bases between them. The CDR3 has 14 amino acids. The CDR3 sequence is CASSHLTSYNEQFF. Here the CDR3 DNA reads TGTGCCAGCAGCCACCTGACTAGCTACAATGAGCAGTTCTTC.

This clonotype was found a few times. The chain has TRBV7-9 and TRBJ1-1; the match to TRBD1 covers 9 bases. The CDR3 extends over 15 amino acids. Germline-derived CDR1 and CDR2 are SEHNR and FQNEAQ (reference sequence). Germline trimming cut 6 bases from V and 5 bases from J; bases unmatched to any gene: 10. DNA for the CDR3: TGTGCCAGCAGTCCCTTACAGGGGGCGAGGACTGAAGCTTTCTTT. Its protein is CASSPLQGARTEAFF.

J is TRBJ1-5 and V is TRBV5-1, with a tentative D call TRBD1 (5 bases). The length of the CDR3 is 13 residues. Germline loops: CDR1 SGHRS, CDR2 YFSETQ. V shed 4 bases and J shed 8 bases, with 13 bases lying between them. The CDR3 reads CASSDSPSEPQHF. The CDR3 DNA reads TGCGCCAGCAGCGACAGCCCGAGTGAGCCCCAGCATTTT.

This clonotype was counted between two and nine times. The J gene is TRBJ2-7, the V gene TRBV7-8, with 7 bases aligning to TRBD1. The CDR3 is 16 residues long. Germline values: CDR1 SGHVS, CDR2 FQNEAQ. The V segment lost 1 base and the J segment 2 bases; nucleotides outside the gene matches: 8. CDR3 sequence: CASSLGESGQPYEQYF. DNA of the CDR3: TGTGCCAGCAGCTTAGGCGAGTCGGGACAGCCCTACGAGCAGTACTTC.

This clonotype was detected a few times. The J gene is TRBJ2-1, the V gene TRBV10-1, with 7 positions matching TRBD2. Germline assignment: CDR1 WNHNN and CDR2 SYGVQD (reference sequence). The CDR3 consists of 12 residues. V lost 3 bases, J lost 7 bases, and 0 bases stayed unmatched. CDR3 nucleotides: TGCGCCAGCAGTGACGGGAGGAATGAGCAGTTCTTC. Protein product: CASSDGRNEQFF.

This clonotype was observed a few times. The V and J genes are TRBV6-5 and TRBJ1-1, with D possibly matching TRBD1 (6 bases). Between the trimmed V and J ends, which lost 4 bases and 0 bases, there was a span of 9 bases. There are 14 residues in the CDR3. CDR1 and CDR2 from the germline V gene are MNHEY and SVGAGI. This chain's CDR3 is CASSSTGMNTEAFF. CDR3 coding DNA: TGTGCCAGCAGTTCAACAGGGATGAACACTGAAGCTTTCTTT.

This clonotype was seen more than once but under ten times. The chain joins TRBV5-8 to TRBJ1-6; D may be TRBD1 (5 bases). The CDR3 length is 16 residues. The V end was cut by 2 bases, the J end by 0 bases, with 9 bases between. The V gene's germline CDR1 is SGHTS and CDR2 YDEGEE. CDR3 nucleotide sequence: TGTGCCAGCAGCTTTAGACAGAGCTCCTATAATTCACCCCTCCACTTT. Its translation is CASSFRQSSYNSPLHF. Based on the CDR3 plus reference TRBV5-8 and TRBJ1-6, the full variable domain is EAGVTQSPTHLIKTRGQQATLRCSPISGHTSVYWYQQALGLGLQFLLWYDEGEERNRGNFPPRFSGRQFPNYSSELNVNALELEDSALYLCASSFRQSSYNSPLHFGNGTRLTVT.

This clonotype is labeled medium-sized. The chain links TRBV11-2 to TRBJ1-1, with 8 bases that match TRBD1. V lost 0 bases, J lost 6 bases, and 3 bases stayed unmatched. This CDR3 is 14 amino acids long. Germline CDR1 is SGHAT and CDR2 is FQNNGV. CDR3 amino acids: CASSLEGTGAEAFF. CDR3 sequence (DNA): TGTGCCAGCAGCTTAGAGGGGACAGGAGCTGAAGCTTTCTTT.

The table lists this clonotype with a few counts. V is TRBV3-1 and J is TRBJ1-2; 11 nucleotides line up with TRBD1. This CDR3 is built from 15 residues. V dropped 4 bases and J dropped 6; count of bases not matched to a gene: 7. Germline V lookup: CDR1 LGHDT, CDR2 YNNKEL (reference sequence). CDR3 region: CASSLKGQGVDGYTF. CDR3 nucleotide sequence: TGTGCCAGCAGCCTTAAGGGACAGGGGGTAGATGGCTACACCTTC.

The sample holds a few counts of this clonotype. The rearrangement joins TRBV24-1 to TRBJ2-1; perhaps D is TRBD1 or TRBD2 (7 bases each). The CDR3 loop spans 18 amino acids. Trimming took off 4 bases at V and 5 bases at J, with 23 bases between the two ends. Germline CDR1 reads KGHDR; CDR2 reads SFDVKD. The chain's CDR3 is CATSDGTASGPWDNEQFF. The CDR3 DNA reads TGTGCCACCAGTGACGGGACAGCTAGCGGCCCTTGGGACAATGAGCAGTTCTTC.